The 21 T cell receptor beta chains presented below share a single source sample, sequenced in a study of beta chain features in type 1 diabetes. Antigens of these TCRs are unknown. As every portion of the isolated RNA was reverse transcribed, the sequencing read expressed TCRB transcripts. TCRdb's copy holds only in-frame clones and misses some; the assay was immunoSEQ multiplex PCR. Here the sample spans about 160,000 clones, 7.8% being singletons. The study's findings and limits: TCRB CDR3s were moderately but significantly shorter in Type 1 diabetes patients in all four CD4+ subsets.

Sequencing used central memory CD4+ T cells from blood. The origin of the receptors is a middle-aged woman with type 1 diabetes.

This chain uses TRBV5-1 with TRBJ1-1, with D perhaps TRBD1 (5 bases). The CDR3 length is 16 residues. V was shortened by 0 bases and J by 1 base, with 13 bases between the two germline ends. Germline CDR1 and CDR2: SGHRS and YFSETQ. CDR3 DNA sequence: TGCGCCAGCAGCTTGGGGGGCGGGAGGGCGAACACTGAAGCTTTCTTT. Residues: CASSLGGGRANTEAFF. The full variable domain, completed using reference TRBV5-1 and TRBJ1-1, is KAGVTQTPRYLIKTRGQQVTLSCSPISGHRSVSWYQQTPGQGLQFLFEYFSETQRNKGNFPGRFSGRQFSNSRSEMNVSTLELGDSALYLCASSLGGGRANTEAFFGQGTRLTVV.

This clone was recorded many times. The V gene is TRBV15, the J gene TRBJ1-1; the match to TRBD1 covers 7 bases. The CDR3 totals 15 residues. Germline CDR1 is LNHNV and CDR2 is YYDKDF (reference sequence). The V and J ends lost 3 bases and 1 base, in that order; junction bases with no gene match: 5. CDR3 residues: CATSSDGQANTEAFF. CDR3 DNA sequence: TGTGCCACCAGCAGCGACGGACAGGCGAACACTGAAGCTTTCTTT.

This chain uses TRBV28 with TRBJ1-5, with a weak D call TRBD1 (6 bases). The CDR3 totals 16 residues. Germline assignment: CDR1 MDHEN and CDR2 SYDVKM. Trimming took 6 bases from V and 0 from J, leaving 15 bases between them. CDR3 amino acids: CASRPQQGVSNQPQHF. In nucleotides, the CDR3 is TGTGCCAGCAGGCCTCAACAGGGAGTTAGCAATCAGCCCCAGCATTTT.

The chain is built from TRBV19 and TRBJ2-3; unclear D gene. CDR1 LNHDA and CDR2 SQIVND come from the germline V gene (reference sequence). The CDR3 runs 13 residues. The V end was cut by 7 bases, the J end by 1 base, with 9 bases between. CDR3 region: CASTQMGTDTQYF. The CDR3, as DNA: TGTGCCAGTACTCAGATGGGCACAGATACGCAGTATTTT.

DNA for the CDR3: TGTGCCAGCAGCTTTTCCCTCGACAGCCGCTCCTACGAGCAGTACTTC. This codes for CASSFSLDSRSYEQYF. The chain carries TRBV11-1 and TRBJ2-7; D perhaps matches TRBD1 (5 bases). The length of the CDR3 is 16 residues. V lost 3 bases and J 0 bases, leaving 15 bases between the germline ends. The germline V gene encodes CDR1 SGHAT and CDR2 FQDESV (reference sequence).

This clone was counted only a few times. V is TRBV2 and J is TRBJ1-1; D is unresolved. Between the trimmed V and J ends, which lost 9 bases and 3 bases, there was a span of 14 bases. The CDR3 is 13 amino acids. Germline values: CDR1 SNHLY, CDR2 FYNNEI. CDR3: CASLRGSDTEAFF. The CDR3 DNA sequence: TGTGCCAGTTTAAGAGGTTCCGACACTGAAGCTTTCTTT.

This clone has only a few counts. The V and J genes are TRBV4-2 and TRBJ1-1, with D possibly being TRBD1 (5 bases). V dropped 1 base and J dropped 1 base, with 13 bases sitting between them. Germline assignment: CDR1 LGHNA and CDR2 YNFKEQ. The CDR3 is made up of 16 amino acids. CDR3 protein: CASSQGLGQPNTEAFF. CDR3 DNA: TGTGCCAGCAGCCAAGGGTTGGGGCAGCCGAACACTGAAGCTTTCTTT.

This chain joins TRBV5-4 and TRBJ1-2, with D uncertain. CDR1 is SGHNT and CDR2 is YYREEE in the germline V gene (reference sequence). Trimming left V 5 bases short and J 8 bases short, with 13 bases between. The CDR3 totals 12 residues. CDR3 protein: CASRSDRGGYTF. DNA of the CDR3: TGTGCCAGCAGGTCCGATCGGGGAGGCTACACCTTC.

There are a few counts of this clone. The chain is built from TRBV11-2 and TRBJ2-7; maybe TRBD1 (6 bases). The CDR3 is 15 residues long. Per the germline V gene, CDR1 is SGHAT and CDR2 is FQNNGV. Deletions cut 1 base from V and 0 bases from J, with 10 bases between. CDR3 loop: CASSLAVGGSYEQYF. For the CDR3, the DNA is TGTGCCAGCAGCTTAGCCGTAGGGGGCTCCTACGAGCAGTACTTC.

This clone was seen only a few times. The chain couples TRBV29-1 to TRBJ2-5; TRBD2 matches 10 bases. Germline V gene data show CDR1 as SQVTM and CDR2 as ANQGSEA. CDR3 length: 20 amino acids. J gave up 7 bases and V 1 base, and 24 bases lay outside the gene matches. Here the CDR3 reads CSVEGVGSGRFLGGLGTQYF. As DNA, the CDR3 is TGCAGCGTTGAAGGCGTTGGTAGCGGGAGGTTCTTAGGCGGGCTAGGGACCCAGTACTTC.

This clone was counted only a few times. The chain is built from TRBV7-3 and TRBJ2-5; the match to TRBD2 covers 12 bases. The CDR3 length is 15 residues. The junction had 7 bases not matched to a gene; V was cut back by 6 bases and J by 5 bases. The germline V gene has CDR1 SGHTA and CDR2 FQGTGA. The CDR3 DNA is TGTGCCAGCAGGGCTAGCGGGGGGGCCTGGGAGACCCAGTACTTC. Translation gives CASRASGGAWETQYF.

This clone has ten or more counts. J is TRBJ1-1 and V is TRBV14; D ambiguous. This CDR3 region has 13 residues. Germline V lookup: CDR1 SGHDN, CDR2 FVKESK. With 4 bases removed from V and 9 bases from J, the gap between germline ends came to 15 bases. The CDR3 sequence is CASSPTGSGKAFF. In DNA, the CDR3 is TGTGCCAGCAGCCCCACCGGCAGCGGAAAAGCTTTCTTT.

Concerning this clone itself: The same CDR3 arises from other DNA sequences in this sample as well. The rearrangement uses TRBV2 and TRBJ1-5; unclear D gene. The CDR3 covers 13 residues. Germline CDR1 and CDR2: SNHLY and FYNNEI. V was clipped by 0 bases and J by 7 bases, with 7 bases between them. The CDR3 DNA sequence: TGTGCCAGCAGTGAAGCGCGAAGACAGCCCCAGCATTTT. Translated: CASSEARRQPQHF.

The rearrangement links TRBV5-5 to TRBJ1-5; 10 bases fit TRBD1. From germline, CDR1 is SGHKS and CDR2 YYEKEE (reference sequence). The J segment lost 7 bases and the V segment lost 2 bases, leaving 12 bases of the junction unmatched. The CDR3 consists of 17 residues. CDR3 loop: CASSFSTGGPGEQPQHF. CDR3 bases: TGTGCCAGCAGCTTCTCGACAGGGGGCCCGGGAGAACAGCCCCAGCATTTT. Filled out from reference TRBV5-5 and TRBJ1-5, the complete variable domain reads DAGVTQSPTHLIKTRGQQVTLRCSPISGHKSVSWYQQVLGQGPQFIFQYYEKEERGRGNFPDRFSARQFPNYSSELNVNALLLGDSALYLCASSFSTGGPGEQPQHFGDGTRLSIL.

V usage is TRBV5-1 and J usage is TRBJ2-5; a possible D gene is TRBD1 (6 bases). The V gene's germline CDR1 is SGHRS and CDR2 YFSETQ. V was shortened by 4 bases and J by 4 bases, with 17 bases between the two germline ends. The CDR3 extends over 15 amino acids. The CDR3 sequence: CASSPLGTPPETQYF. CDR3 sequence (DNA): TGCGCCAGCAGCCCCCTCGGGACACCCCCAGAGACCCAGTACTTC.

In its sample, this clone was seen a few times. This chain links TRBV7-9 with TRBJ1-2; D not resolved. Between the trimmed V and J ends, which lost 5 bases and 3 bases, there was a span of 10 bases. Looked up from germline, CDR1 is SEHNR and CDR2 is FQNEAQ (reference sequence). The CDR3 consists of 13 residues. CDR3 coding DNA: TGTGCCAGCAGCCCTTCCACGGACTATGGCTACACCTTC. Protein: CASSPSTDYGYTF. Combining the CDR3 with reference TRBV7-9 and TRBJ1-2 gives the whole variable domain DTGVSQNPRHKITKRGQNVTFRCDPISEHNRLYWYRQTLGQGPEFLTYFQNEAQLEKSRLLSDRFSAERPKGSFSTLEIQRTEQGDSAMYLCASSPSTDYGYTFGSGTRLTVV.

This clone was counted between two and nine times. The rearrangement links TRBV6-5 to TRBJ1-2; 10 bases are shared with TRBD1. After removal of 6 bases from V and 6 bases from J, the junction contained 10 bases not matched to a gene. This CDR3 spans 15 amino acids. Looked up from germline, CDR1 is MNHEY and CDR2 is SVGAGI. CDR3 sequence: CASRFGDRGRDGYTF. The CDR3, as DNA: TGTGCCAGCAGGTTCGGGGACAGGGGAAGAGATGGCTACACCTTC.

This CDR3 reads CAISQDRVQETQYF. CDR3 bases: TGTGCCATCAGCCAGGACAGGGTCCAAGAGACCCAGTACTTC. The chain employs TRBV10-3 and TRBJ2-5; 8 bases map to TRBD1. Germline loops: CDR1 ENHRY, CDR2 SYGVKD. V was clipped by 6 bases and J by 1 base; unmatched bases: 4. The CDR3 runs to 14 residues.

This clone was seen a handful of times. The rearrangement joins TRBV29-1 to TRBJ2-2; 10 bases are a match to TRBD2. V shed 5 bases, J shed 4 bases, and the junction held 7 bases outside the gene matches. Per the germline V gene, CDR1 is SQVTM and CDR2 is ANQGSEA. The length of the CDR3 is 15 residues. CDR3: CSVNGAGGPTGELFF. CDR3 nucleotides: TGCAGCGTTAATGGAGCGGGAGGGCCCACCGGGGAGCTGTTTTTT.

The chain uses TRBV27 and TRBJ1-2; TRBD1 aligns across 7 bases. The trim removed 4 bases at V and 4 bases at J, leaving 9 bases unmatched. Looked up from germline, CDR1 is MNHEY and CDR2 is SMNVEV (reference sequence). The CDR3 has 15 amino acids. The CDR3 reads CASSSGQALLYGYTF. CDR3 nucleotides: TGTGCCAGCAGTTCCGGACAGGCGTTACTCTATGGCTACACCTTC.

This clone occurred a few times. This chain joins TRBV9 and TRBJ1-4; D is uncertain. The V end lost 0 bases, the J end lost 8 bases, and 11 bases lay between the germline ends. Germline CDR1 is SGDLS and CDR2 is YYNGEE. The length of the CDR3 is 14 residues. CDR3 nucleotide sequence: TGTGCCAGCAGCGTAGCCGGGGAGAGAGAAAAACTGTTTTTT. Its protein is CASSVAGEREKLFF.